Following are 8 T cell receptor beta chains from one sample sequenced in a study of T-cell memory formation after mild COVID-19. Each CDR3 protein gets one entry after TCRdb re-called the 5' RACE reads with MiXCR. In the table there are around 300,000 distinct CDR3 sequences, 19% of which are singletons. Sequencing was performed on PBMCs or a T cell subset sorted from them (not recorded which). The receptors here all came from a man aged 18 to 29 who had mild COVID-19 (a few samples of this study predate the infection). Cell type and time point are not known.

This clonotype was picked up a small number of times. In DNA, the CDR3 is TGCAGCGTCAAAGACCTGAACACTGAAGCTTTCTTT. This translates into CSVKDLNTEAFF. The chain carries TRBV29-1 and TRBJ1-1; D is unresolved. V lost 6 bases and J 0 bases, leaving 8 bases between the germline ends. Germline V gene data show CDR1 as SQVTM and CDR2 as ANQGSEA. The CDR3 sequence is 12 residues long.

This clonotype was counted between two and nine times. The chain is built from TRBV5-1 and TRBJ1-2; possibly TRBD1 for D (6 bases). The germline V and J ends were trimmed by 5 bases and 6 bases, with 11 bases remaining between them. CDR1 SGHRS and CDR2 YFSETQ come from the germline V gene. The CDR3 spans 12 residues. The CDR3: CASRETGNGYTF. CDR3 coding DNA: TGCGCCAGCAGGGAAACAGGGAATGGCTACACCTTC.

The chain employs TRBV4-3 and TRBJ2-3, with 9 nucleotides matching TRBD2. V lost 0 bases, J lost 0 bases, and 10 bases stayed unmatched. Germline V lookup: CDR1 LGHNA, CDR2 YSLEER. The CDR3 runs 19 residues. Here the CDR3 reads CASSQEPVAGAYSTDTQYF. The CDR3 nucleotides are TGCGCCAGCAGCCAAGAACCGGTAGCGGGGGCATATAGCACAGATACGCAGTATTTT.

This clonotype was counted only a few times. The genes are TRBV6-5 and TRBJ2-5, with 12 bases lining up with TRBD2. J lost 5 bases, V lost 0 bases, and 13 bases had no gene match. In germline, CDR1 is MNHEY, CDR2 SVGAGI. CDR3 length: 19 amino acids. The DNA of the CDR3 is TGTGCCAGCAGTTACTCCGGGCCTAGCGGGGGGGCTCCATGGGAGACCCAGTACTTC. This encodes CASSYSGPSGGAPWETQYF.

This clonotype was found a few times. The CDR3 bases are TGTGCCAGCAGCTTAGACCTACAAGGCTACACCTTC. Amino acids: CASSLDLQGYTF. This chain connects TRBV7-9 to TRBJ1-2; D is uncertain. Trimming stripped 1 base from V and 8 bases from J, with 8 bases between. The CDR3 loop spans 12 amino acids. CDR1 is SEHNR and CDR2 is FQNEAQ in the germline V gene (reference sequence).

V and J are TRBV7-2 and TRBJ1-5; weak D call: TRBD1 (5 bases). CDR3 length: 14 residues. V was pared by 3 bases and J by 7 bases, with 13 bases between. Germline V gene data show CDR1 as SGHTA and CDR2 as FQGNSA. CDR3 in amino acids: CASSLVWGRQPQHF. CDR3 nucleotides: TGTGCCAGCAGCTTGGTCTGGGGCAGGCAGCCCCAGCATTTT.

This clonotype was seen a few times. CDR3 sequence (DNA): TGTGCCAGCAGCCCGTGGGCAAGGGGGCAAGAGACCCAGTACTTC. Protein: CASSPWARGQETQYF. The chain employs TRBV7-2 and TRBJ2-5; a weak D match, TRBD1 (6 bases). CDR3 size: 15 residues. V shed 5 bases and J shed 2 bases, with 15 bases lying between them. Germline V gives CDR1 SGHTA, CDR2 FQGNSA.

There are a few counts of this clonotype. The genes are TRBV10-3 and TRBJ2-3, with 7 bases fitting TRBD1. The CDR3 runs 15 residues. J lost 0 bases, V lost 10 bases, and 10 bases had no gene match. In germline, CDR1 is ENHRY, CDR2 SYGVKD. CDR3 nucleotide sequence: TGTGCCACCAGGGGACAGATAGTTAGCACAGATACGCAGTATTTT. This translates into CATRGQIVSTDTQYF.